These 15 T cell receptor beta chains were sequenced from one sample in a study of blood T cell repertoires in COVID-19 (dated by TCRdb to 2020 to 2021). Libraries came from the immunoSEQ multiplex PCR assay. TCRdb mirrors the immuneACCESS table, restricted to in-frame sequences. Some clones are absent from its copies; in checked studies, under half trace to an unresolved V gene, and the reason for the others is unknown. This sample comprises roughly 230,000 clones, 65% to 90% of them detected only once. Together, the top ten hold around 6.8% of the sample. Sequenced material: peripheral blood. These receptors were taken from a woman between 50 and 59 years old with acute or convalescent COVID-19.

This chain connects TRBV14 to TRBJ2-3; maybe TRBD1 (5 bases). Germline V CDR1 and CDR2: SGHDN, FVKESK. V was clipped by 1 base and J by 4 bases, with 15 bases between them. The CDR3 sequence is 16 residues long. This CDR3 reads CASSQGYQGWSDTQYF. The CDR3 nucleotides read TGTGCCAGCAGCCAAGGGTATCAGGGATGGTCAGATACGCAGTATTTT.

The chain joins TRBV30 to TRBJ2-2; D is undetermined. The V gene's germline CDR1 is GTSNPN and CDR2 SVGIG (reference sequence). The V end lost 0 bases, the J end lost 8 bases, and 13 bases lay between the germline ends. The CDR3 runs to 14 residues. The CDR3 sequence: CAWSVVFRSGELFF. As DNA, the CDR3 is TGTGCCTGGAGTGTTGTCTTCCGTTCGGGGGAGCTGTTTTTT.

This clone appeared a few times. The chain recombines TRBV2 with TRBJ1-5, with 8 positions matching TRBD1. Trimming removed 5 bases from V and 7 bases from J; junction bases left unmatched: 7. The CDR3 runs to 14 residues. Germline values: CDR1 SNHLY, CDR2 FYNNEI. The CDR3 DNA sequence: TGTGCCAGCAGTCAGGACAGGGTCCGACAGCCCCAGCATTTT. Its protein product is CASSQDRVRQPQHF.

V and J are TRBV9 and TRBJ1-1; D possibly corresponds to TRBD1 (6 bases). V was cut by 3 bases and J by 4 bases, with 10 bases left in between. The germline CDR1 and CDR2 sequences are SGDLS and YYNGEE. This CDR3 has 13 residues. For the CDR3, the DNA is TGTGCCAGCAGCGCCCAGGGGCGCACTGAAGCTTTCTTT. It is translated as CASSAQGRTEAFF.

This chain joins TRBV27 and TRBJ1-3; D uncertain. Germline CDR1 and CDR2: MNHEY and SMNVEV (reference sequence). The CDR3 totals 13 residues. With 5 bases removed from V and 3 bases from J, the gap between germline ends came to 8 bases. Here the CDR3 reads CASSEAIGNTIYF. The CDR3 nucleotides are TGTGCCAGCAGTGAGGCCATTGGAAACACCATATATTTT.

The genes are TRBV14 and TRBJ2-5; possibly TRBD2 for D (6 bases). The CDR3 length is 14 residues. Trimming removed 0 bases at V and 2 bases at J, with 7 bases between. Germline CDR1 and CDR2: SGHDN and FVKESK. The CDR3 sequence: CASSQDAGQETQYF. Here the CDR3 DNA reads TGTGCCAGCAGCCAAGATGCGGGACAAGAGACCCAGTACTTC.

The sample holds one count of this clone. This chain links TRBV28 with TRBJ1-5; D unclear. The CDR3 is 15 residues long. V lost 3 bases to trimming and J lost 3 bases, with 12 bases between them. Looked up from germline, CDR1 is MDHEN and CDR2 is SYDVKM. The CDR3 loop is CASSFGQAINQPQHF. For the CDR3, the DNA is TGTGCCAGCAGTTTTGGTCAGGCAATCAATCAGCCCCAGCATTTT. The whole variable domain, filled in from reference TRBV28 and TRBJ1-5, reads DVKVTQSSRYLVKRTGEKVFLECVQDMDHENMFWYRQDPGLGLRLIYFSYDVKMKEKGDIPEGYSVSREKKERFSLILESASTNQTSMYLCASSFGQAINQPQHFGDGTRLSIL.

This clone was counted once. Here the CDR3 reads CASSRGQGRETQYF. CDR3 nucleotides: TGTGCCAGCAGTCGGGGACAGGGGAGGGAGACCCAGTACTTC. This chain uses TRBV5-5 with TRBJ2-5; TRBD1 agrees at 10 bases. V gave up 5 bases and J gave up 5 bases; unmatched junction bases: 6. Germline V gene data show CDR1 as SGHKS and CDR2 as YYEKEE (reference sequence). The CDR3 spans 14 residues.

The chain carries TRBV4-1 and TRBJ2-6, with TRBD1 matching 10 bases. CDR1 and CDR2 (germline): MGHRA, YSYEKL. The V segment lost 1 base and the J segment 2 bases; nucleotides outside the gene matches: 5. The CDR3 sequence is 18 residues long. CDR3 loop: CASSQGRQGAAGANVLTF. The CDR3, as DNA: TGCGCCAGCAGCCAAGGTAGACAGGGGGCAGCTGGGGCCAACGTCCTGACTTTC.

The chain has TRBV5-1 and TRBJ2-7; possibly TRBD2 for D (5 bases). There are 13 residues in the CDR3. Germline V gene sequence: CDR1 SGHRS, CDR2 YFSETQ. V shed 6 bases and J shed 4 bases, with 14 bases lying between them. This chain's CDR3 is CASNLEGTYEQYF. The CDR3 nucleotides are TGCGCCAGCAACTTAGAGGGCACGTACGAGCAGTACTTC.

V is TRBV6-2 or TRBV6-3 and J is TRBJ1-6; D gene uncertain. This CDR3 has 14 amino acids. Looked up from germline, CDR1 is MNHEY and CDR2 is SVGEGT. The V end lost 2 bases, the J end lost 9 bases, and 11 bases lay between the germline ends. The CDR3 bases are TGTGCCAGCAGTTACCCGAGGGATGGTTCACCCCTCCACTTT. Protein: CASSYPRDGSPLHF.

The chain uses TRBV7-8 and TRBJ1-1; TRBD1 matches 7 bases. The CDR3 is 15 residues long. With V trimmed by 2 bases and J by 6 bases, 9 bases remained unmatched. Germline CDR1 SGHVS, CDR2 FQNEAQ. DNA for the CDR3: TGTGCCAGCAGCTTATACGACAGGGTTTATTCTGAAGCTTTCTTT. Translation: CASSLYDRVYSEAFF.

This sequence joins TRBV7-2 and TRBJ2-1, with 15 bases aligning to TRBD2. Germline loops: CDR1 SGHTA, CDR2 FQGNSA. This CDR3 contains 18 residues. Trimming took 3 bases from V and 0 from J; bases not matched to a gene: 3. The CDR3 nucleotides are TGTGCCAGCAGCTTGGGACTAGCGGGGGGTACCTCCTACAATGAGCAGTTCTTC. This gives the protein CASSLGLAGGTSYNEQFF.

The gene calls are TRBV11-3 and TRBJ2-3, with TRBD1 as a possible D gene (5 bases). Deletions cut 5 bases from V and 4 bases from J, with 16 bases between. This CDR3 has 15 amino acids. Germline CDR1 reads SGHNT; CDR2 reads YENEEA. The CDR3 protein is CASSASPGKADTQYF. For the CDR3, the DNA is TGTGCCAGCAGCGCTTCCCCAGGGAAGGCAGATACGCAGTATTTT.

The CDR3 region has the DNA TGTGCCAGCAGCGACTACAGAACTCCTACGGGGCAGTACTTC. This gives the protein CASSDYRTPTGQYF. The chain joins TRBV21-1 to TRBJ2-7; the table's D call, TRBD2, has no DNA check behind it. TRBV21-1 counts as a pseudogene. CDR3 length equals 14 residues.